These T cell receptor beta chains were read from a single sample in a study of control samples from healthy donors and cancer patients. TCRdb keeps only in-frame clones here, not all; method: immunoSEQ multiplex PCR. The sample holds about 190,000 clones. Sequenced input: blood. These receptors were collected from a woman in her thirties in good health. The CDR3 runs from the conserved cysteine through the conserved F or W. Fields, in order: J gene, D gene, CDR3 length, V gene, CDR3 protein, CDR3 DNA. A D gene is named only where the DNA matches it firmly.

TRBJ2-2,-,16,TRBV4-3,CTSSQGLGGNTGELFF,TGCACCAGCAGCCAAGGTCTCGGGGGAAACACCGGGGAGCTGTTTTTT
TRBJ1-1,TRBD1,13,TRBV5-5,CASSSWTGFEAFF,TGTGCCAGCAGCTCCTGGACAGGGTTTGAAGCTTTCTTT
TRBJ1-4,-,15,TRBV19,CASSIKGTTNEKLFF,TGTGCCAGTAGTATTAAAGGTACAACTAATGAAAAACTGTTTTTT
TRBJ1-2,-,14,TRBV9,CASSAIGAGVGYTF,TGTGCCAGCAGCGCGATCGGGGCAGGGGTTGGCTACACCTTC
TRBJ2-5,-,11,TRBV6-5,CASSYDKTQYF,TGTGCCAGCAGTTACGATAAGACCCAGTACTTC
TRBJ1-4,-,15,TRBV28,CASSLWGGSNEKLFF,TGTGCCAGCAGTTTATGGGGGGGGTCTAATGAAAAACTGTTTTTT
TRBJ1-6,-,15,TRBV7-9,CASSLDRGSESPLHF,TGTGCCAGCAGCTTAGATCGGGGATCGGAATCACCCCTCCACTTT
TRBJ1-2,TRBD1,13,TRBV19,CASSTGVNYGYTF,TGTGCCAGTAGCACAGGGGTTAACTATGGCTACACCTTC
TRBJ1-5,TRBD1,12,TRBV28,CASRQGSQPQHF,TGTGCCAGCAGACAGGGGAGTCAGCCCCAGCATTTT
TRBJ2-1,TRBD2,15,TRBV14,CASSQPGTSGAWQFF,TGTGCCAGCAGCCAGCCTGGGACTAGCGGGGCATGGCAGTTCTTC
TRBJ2-3,-,15,TRBV23-1,CASSRDSRPTDTQYF,TGCGCCAGCAGTCGTGACAGCCGACCCACAGATACGCAGTATTTT
TRBJ1-6,-,16,TRBV28,CASSLPYRVGNSPLHF,TGTGCCAGCAGTTTACCCTACAGGGTTGGTAATTCACCCCTCCACTTT
TRBJ1-4,-,15,TRBV28,CASSQPSATNEKLFF,TGTGCCAGCAGCCAGCCCTCCGCAACTAATGAAAAACTGTTTTTT
TRBJ1-4,-,15,TRBV5-1,CASSLVAGFGEKLFF,TGCGCCAGCAGCTTGGTAGCCGGGTTTGGTGAAAAACTGTTTTTT
TRBJ1-5,TRBD1,16,TRBV18,CASSSGPGQGGQPQHF,TGTGCCAGCTCGTCAGGTCCTGGACAGGGAGGCCAGCCCCAGCATTTT
TRBJ1-2,-,14,TRBV7-2,CASSLSPRGTGYTF,TGTGCCAGCAGCTTATCCCCCCGGGGGACTGGCTACACCTTC
TRBJ2-1,TRBD2,14,TRBV6-6,CASNLPGLAYEQFF,TGTGCCAGCAATCTACCGGGACTAGCCTATGAGCAGTTCTTC
TRBJ2-5,-,14,TRBV18,CASSQDRIKETQYF,TGTGCCAGCTCTCAGGACAGAATTAAAGAGACCCAGTACTTC
TRBJ2-7,-,14,TRBV27,CASSMSRSHYEQYF,TGTGCCAGCAGTATGTCAAGGTCTCACTACGAGCAGTACTTC
TRBJ1-2,-,10,TRBV7-3,CATRGEGYTF,TGTGCCACCCGCGGCGAAGGCTACACCTTC
TRBJ2-1,TRBD2,15,TRBV5-6,CASSLSAGFGNEQFF,TGTGCCAGCAGCTTATCAGCGGGATTCGGCAATGAGCAGTTCTTC
TRBJ1-1,-,17,TRBV11-3,CASSPWWQALPRPEAFF,TGTGCCAGCAGCCCTTGGTGGCAGGCATTGCCCCGACCTGAAGCTTTCTTT
TRBJ2-5,-,14,TRBV28,CASSVTGRAETQYF,TGTGCCAGCAGTGTGACCGGCAGGGCAGAGACCCAGTACTTC
TRBJ1-4,-,15,TRBV3-1/TRBV3-2,CASSQVANWGEKLFF,TGTGCCAGCAGCCAAGTTGCAAATTGGGGTGAAAAACTGTTTTTT